The 26 T cell receptor beta chains given below trace back to one sample, sequenced in a study of cytotoxic CD8 clonotypes in ibrutinib-treated CLL. Produced via immunoSEQ multiplex PCR; TCRdb's table is partial and in-frame only. The table lists 150,000 to 200,000 clones, around nine tenths of them singletons. Here the sequenced sample was PBMCs, taken at disease progression, from a patient treated with ibrutinib. The receptor set was obtained from a human donor with chronic lymphocytic leukemia.

In its sample, this clone was seen a few times. V gene TRBV19 combines with J gene TRBJ1-5; D is unresolved. From germline, CDR1 is LNHDA and CDR2 SQIVND (reference sequence). Trimming pared 5 bases from V and 3 bases from J, leaving 14 bases between. CDR3 size: 15 residues. CDR3 sequence (DNA): TGTGCCAGTAGTCCGGACCGACGACCCAATCAGCCCCAGCATTTT. Translated, it gives CASSPDRRPNQPQHF.

V gene TRBV9 combines with J gene TRBJ2-1; TRBD1 matches 9 bases. The CDR3 is 16 residues long. V lost 4 bases to trimming and J lost 4 bases; unmatched junction nucleotides: 9. The germline V gene has CDR1 SGDLS and CDR2 YYNGEE. The CDR3 region is CASSPEDRGFYNEQFF. DNA for the CDR3: TGTGCCAGCAGCCCCGAGGACAGGGGTTTTTACAATGAGCAGTTCTTC.

This chain joins TRBV5-5 and TRBJ2-5; a weak D match, TRBD1 (5 bases). CDR1 SGHKS and CDR2 YYEKEE come from the germline V gene (reference sequence). The CDR3 covers 15 residues. Deletions cut 1 base from V and 1 base from J, with 11 bases between. The CDR3: CASSLRQGFQETQYF. The CDR3 coding sequence is TGTGCCAGCAGCTTGCGCCAGGGCTTCCAAGAGACCCAGTACTTC.

The rearrangement joins TRBV30 to TRBJ1-3; D remains unclear. This CDR3 has 14 amino acids. CDR1 and CDR2 (germline): GTSNPN, SVGIG (reference sequence). Trimming pared 1 base from V and 3 bases from J, leaving 10 bases between. The CDR3 nucleotides are TGTGCCTGGAGTGGCTCATTTAGTGGAAACACCATATATTTT. Translated: CAWSGSFSGNTIYF.

This clone was seen once. The genes are TRBV6-5 and TRBJ1-5, with D maybe TRBD1 (6 bases). Trimming stripped 6 bases from V and 4 bases from J, with 10 bases between. The CDR3 length is 13 residues. The germline CDR1 and CDR2 sequences are MNHEY and SVGAGI. The CDR3 coding sequence is TGTGCCAGCAGGAAACAGGGAAATCAGCCCCAGCATTTT. The encoded protein is CASRKQGNQPQHF.

J is TRBJ2-1 and V is TRBV19; TRBD2 agrees at 14 bases. V shed 7 bases and J 5 bases; nucleotides not matched to a gene: 4. The CDR3 loop spans 15 amino acids. Germline V lookup: CDR1 LNHDA, CDR2 SQIVND (reference sequence). The CDR3 nucleotides read TGTGCCAGTACATGGACTAGCGGGAGGAACAATGAGCAGTTCTTC. This codes for CASTWTSGRNNEQFF. Supplemented by reference TRBV19 and TRBJ2-1, the full variable domain reads DGGITQSPKYLFRKEGQNVTLSCEQNLNHDAMYWYRQDPGQGLRLIYYSQIVNDFQKGDIAEGYSVSREKKESFPLTVTSAQKNPTAFYLCASTWTSGRNNEQFFGPGTRLTVL.

The genes are TRBV10-3 and TRBJ2-7; 7 bases are a match to TRBD2. With V trimmed by 9 bases and J by 0 bases, 8 bases remained unmatched. The CDR3 is made up of 14 amino acids. CDR1 is ENHRY and CDR2 is SYGVKD in the germline V gene. The CDR3 sequence: CAIRQAGSSYEQYF. The CDR3 DNA reads TGTGCCATTCGGCAAGCGGGGAGCTCCTACGAGCAGTACTTC.

The chain combines TRBV25-1 with TRBJ1-2; D is undetermined. The germline V gene encodes CDR1 MGHDK and CDR2 SYGVNS. Between the trimmed V and J ends, which lost 6 bases and 3 bases, there was a span of 14 bases. There are 14 residues in the CDR3. CDR3 residues: CASSRIRTHYGYTF. CDR3 in DNA: TGTGCCAGCAGCCGAATCAGGACTCACTATGGCTACACCTTC.

The J gene is TRBJ2-1, the V gene TRBV7-9; TRBD2 is a possible D gene (5 bases). Germline V lookup: CDR1 SEHNR, CDR2 FQNEAQ (reference sequence). Trimming removed 5 bases from V and 9 bases from J, with 14 bases in between. The CDR3 spans 13 residues. Here the CDR3 DNA reads TGTGCCAGCAGCGCGGGCATAGGTATTGAGCAGTTCTTC. Protein: CASSAGIGIEQFF.

The CDR3 is CASSPRALALPETQYF. In nucleotides, the CDR3 is TGTGCCAGCAGCCCAAGGGCACTGGCACTTCCAGAGACCCAGTACTTC. The chain carries TRBV7-9 and TRBJ2-5; D remains ambiguous. The V end lost 5 bases, the J end lost 4 bases, and 20 bases lay between the germline ends. Germline CDR1 is SEHNR and CDR2 is FQNEAQ (reference sequence). CDR3 length equals 16 residues.

The rearrangement uses TRBV19 and TRBJ2-7; 7 bases fit TRBD1. V lost 2 bases and J lost 3; bases outside the gene matches: 7. The germline V gene has CDR1 LNHDA and CDR2 SQIVND (reference sequence). The CDR3 is made up of 15 amino acids. Here the CDR3 DNA reads TGTGCCAGTAGTATACTTTCGGGACAGAGCTACGAGCAGTACTTC. It yields the protein CASSILSGQSYEQYF. Full variable domain (remainder filled in from reference TRBV19 and TRBJ2-7): DGGITQSPKYLFRKEGQNVTLSCEQNLNHDAMYWYRQDPGQGLRLIYYSQIVNDFQKGDIAEGYSVSREKKESFPLTVTSAQKNPTAFYLCASSILSGQSYEQYFGPGTRLTVT.

V gene TRBV11-3 combines with J gene TRBJ2-7; 13 bases align to TRBD2. Germline CDR1 and CDR2: SGHNT and YENEEA. The CDR3 is made up of 16 amino acids. V lost 2 bases to trimming and J lost 0 bases; unmatched junction nucleotides: 1. CDR3 residues: CASSLTSGRDSYEQYF. In DNA form, the CDR3 reads TGTGCCAGCAGCTTAACTAGCGGGAGGGACTCCTACGAGCAGTACTTC.

This clone was seen only a few times. V is TRBV11-2 and J is TRBJ1-1; D gene ambiguous. The ends were cut back, 2 bases at V and 1 base at J, with 8 bases in the middle. The CDR3 covers 14 residues. CDR1 and CDR2 from the germline V gene are SGHAT and FQNNGV. The CDR3 sequence is CASSLFGRNTEAFF. For the CDR3, the DNA is TGTGCCAGCAGCTTATTTGGTAGGAACACTGAAGCTTTCTTT.

The CDR3 region has the DNA TGTGCCAGCAGCCCCCTCGGGAGCGGGTCGGCTGGCCAGGAGCAGTTCTTC. It specifies CASSPLGSGSAGQEQFF. The chain employs TRBV11-2 and TRBJ2-1, with D possibly TRBD2 on 6 matching bases. Germline assignment: CDR1 SGHAT and CDR2 FQNNGV. V was pared by 5 bases and J by 10 bases, with 27 bases between. This CDR3 has 17 residues.

This chain connects TRBV9 to TRBJ2-5; no reliable D call. This CDR3 is 13 amino acids long. Trimming removed 0 bases from V and 1 base from J, with 4 bases in between. Germline CDR1 SGDLS, CDR2 YYNGEE. The DNA for the CDR3 is TGTGCCAGCAGCGTAGGGACCCAAGAGACCCAGTACTTC. Encoded protein: CASSVGTQETQYF.

The chain couples TRBV7-3 to TRBJ1-1; no clear D. Trimming stripped 5 bases from V and 4 bases from J, with 20 bases between. Germline lookup yields CDR1 SGHTA and CDR2 FQGTGA. CDR3 size: 16 residues. CDR3 protein: CASSREHSPLGTEAFF. CDR3 nucleotides: TGTGCCAGCAGCCGAGAACACAGCCCCCTAGGCACTGAAGCTTTCTTT.

The chain is built from TRBV6-5 and TRBJ1-3; D unclear. CDR1 is MNHEY, CDR2 SVGAGI, per germline. The CDR3 length is 16 residues. The V end was cut by 4 bases, the J end by 0 bases, with 13 bases between. The CDR3 region has the DNA TGTGCCAGCAGTTCAATAAGCTGGTCCTCTGGAAACACCATATATTTT. Its protein is CASSSISWSSGNTIYF.

CDR3 DNA: TGCAGCGGCCGATCAGGGTTCTCCACCGGGGAGCTGTTTTTT. The encoded protein is CSGRSGFSTGELFF. The chain uses TRBV29-1 and TRBJ2-2, with a tentative D call TRBD1 (5 bases). Between the trimmed V and J ends, which lost 7 bases and 4 bases, there was a span of 16 bases. CDR3 length: 14 residues. CDR1 and CDR2 from the germline V gene are SQVTM and ANQGSEA.

The table lists this clone with a few counts. J is TRBJ2-3 and V is TRBV30; 9 bases fit TRBD2. Germline CDR1 GTSNPN, CDR2 SVGIG (reference sequence). Losses at the gene ends were 2 bases for V and 1 base for J; bases not matched to a gene: 1. The CDR3 runs to 14 residues. As DNA, the CDR3 is TGTGCCTGGAGTCGGACTAGCGGCACAGATACGCAGTATTTT. It specifies CAWSRTSGTDTQYF.

V is TRBV30 and J is TRBJ1-3; D remains unclear. The CDR3 totals 14 residues. V gave up 1 base and J gave up 5 bases, with 12 bases separating them. Germline lookup yields CDR1 GTSNPN and CDR2 SVGIG (reference sequence). This CDR3 reads CAWSGSRTRNTIYF. The CDR3 nucleotides read TGTGCCTGGAGTGGCAGTAGGACGAGAAACACCATATATTTT. Together with reference TRBV30 and TRBJ1-3, the CDR3 gives the full variable domain: SQTIHQWPATLVQPVGSPLSLECTVEGTSNPNLYWYRQAAGRGLQLLFYSVGIGQISSEVPQNLSASRPQDRQFILSSKKLLLSDSGFYLCAWSGSRTRNTIYFGEGSWLTVV.

This chain links TRBV5-5 with TRBJ2-7, with no clear D. V lost 0 bases and J lost 4, with 5 bases in between. The CDR3 is made up of 12 amino acids. Germline assignment: CDR1 SGHKS and CDR2 YYEKEE (reference sequence). The CDR3 nucleotides read TGTGCCAGCAGCTTGGTCGTGTACGAGCAGTACTTC. This sequence encodes CASSLVVYEQYF.

The chain has TRBV5-1 and TRBJ2-2; 8 positions agree with TRBD2. CDR1 SGHRS and CDR2 YFSETQ come from the germline V gene. V lost 0 bases to trimming and J lost 4 bases; unmatched junction nucleotides: 2. The length of the CDR3 is 15 residues. The CDR3 spells CASSLVAGPTGELFF. As DNA, the CDR3 is TGCGCCAGCAGCTTGGTAGCGGGACCCACCGGGGAGCTGTTTTTT.

The rearrangement joins TRBV6-5 to TRBJ2-7, with a tentative D call TRBD2 (6 bases). Germline CDR1 and CDR2: MNHEY and SVGAGI. This CDR3 region has 15 residues. V lost 7 bases to trimming and J lost 4 bases, with 20 bases between them. DNA of the CDR3: TGTGCCAGCAATCCGGGGGTCTGGGACGTATACGAGCAGTACTTC. Its protein is CASNPGVWDVYEQYF.

This chain uses TRBV7-6 with TRBJ2-7; TRBD1 agrees at 7 bases. The CDR3 consists of 14 residues. CDR1 and CDR2 from the germline V gene are SGHVS and FNYEAQ. The V segment lost 0 bases and the J segment 3 bases; nucleotides outside the gene matches: 2. The DNA of the CDR3 is TGTGCCAGCAGCTTAGCGGGACAGAACTACGAGCAGTACTTC. Translated, it gives CASSLAGQNYEQYF.

The gene calls are TRBV10-3 and TRBJ1-4; possible D gene TRBD1, 5 bases. V lost 2 bases and J lost 0, with 10 bases in between. There are 16 residues in the CDR3. CDR1 and CDR2 from the germline V gene are ENHRY and SYGVKD. The CDR3 is CAISEPGDPTNEKLFF. The DNA for the CDR3 is TGTGCCATCAGTGAGCCGGGGGACCCAACTAATGAAAAACTGTTTTTT.

The rearrangement links TRBV2 to TRBJ1-5; D remains ambiguous. The length of the CDR3 is 14 residues. Trimming pared 2 bases from V and 6 bases from J, leaving 11 bases between. Looked up from germline, CDR1 is SNHLY and CDR2 is FYNNEI. CDR3: CASSESTAGQPQHF. The CDR3 DNA is TGTGCCAGCAGTGAAAGCACTGCGGGTCAGCCCCAGCATTTT.